The rows below give T cell receptor beta chains drawn from one sample of a study of T cell responses to AZD1222 COVID-19 vaccine. Profiled with immunoSEQ multiplex PCR; TCRdb holds only in-frame clones, not every one. The sample holds 96,000 or so clones, 85% to 90% seen once. The sequences come from peripheral blood, collected on day 0 of AZD1222 vaccination. Every receptor here comes from an adult in good health. Both conserved end residues are part of each CDR3. Each record gives: CDR3 protein, J gene, V gene, D gene. D genes are given only for firm matches.

CASSGWQNYEQYF | TRBJ2-7 | TRBV18 | NA
CASSVAGGTLNTEAFF | TRBJ1-1 | TRBV9 | NA
CATSEGDHSGNTIYF | TRBJ1-3 | TRBV24-1 | NA
CASISGAAPYEQYF | TRBJ2-7 | TRBV6-5 | NA
CASSQGAGGYEQYF | TRBJ2-7 | TRBV27 | TRBD2
CAISDRTGANEKLFF | TRBJ1-4 | TRBV10-3 | TRBD1
CASTSRALEGHLHF | TRBJ1-6 | TRBV19 | NA
CASSFDRVREKLFF | TRBJ1-4 | TRBV28 | TRBD1
CASSQGLGSYEQYF | TRBJ2-7 | TRBV3-1/TRBV3-2 | NA
CASSLGMLGYEQYF | TRBJ2-7 | TRBV11-1 | NA
CASSVEQGKTGELFF | TRBJ2-2 | TRBV9 | NA
CASSYSGTETNEKLFF | TRBJ1-4 | TRBV10-1 | NA
CASSASGAFYNEQFF | TRBJ2-1 | TRBV6-2/TRBV6-3 | NA
CASSLEGQGDYGYTF | TRBJ1-2 | TRBV5-1 | TRBD1
CASSYMTEAFF | TRBJ1-1 | TRBV6-5 | NA
CASSVVASGGRDRETQYF | TRBJ2-5 | TRBV9 | TRBD2
CASRKTGAADTQYF | TRBJ2-3 | TRBV19 | TRBD1
CASSLVQGPGTEAFF | TRBJ1-1 | TRBV7-2 | TRBD1
CASGTPRATGRQKLFF | TRBJ1-4 | TRBV5-5 | TRBD1
CASSTVGRGDNSPLHF | TRBJ1-6 | TRBV28 | NA
CASSLVSPEAFF | TRBJ1-1 | TRBV7-8 | NA
CASSLLRGGNTEAFF | TRBJ1-1 | TRBV5-6 | NA
CARSRAETYEQYF | TRBJ2-7 | TRBV6-5 | NA
CASRAGQSYEQYF | TRBJ2-7 | TRBV2 | NA